Following are 30 T cell receptor beta chains from one sample sequenced in a study of cytomegalovirus exposure and HLA in healthy donors. Sequencing was performed with immunoSEQ multiplex PCR; in TCRdb, only in-frame clones are kept and a portion is missing. In the table there are about 58,000 clones, roughly nine tenths of which are singletons. The sequenced sample consisted of PBMCs. Receptors originate from a man between 18 and 29 years old in good health and CMV-seronegative.

The genes are TRBV5-5 and TRBJ1-4; D is unresolved. The germline V and J ends were trimmed by 2 bases and 7 bases, with 15 bases remaining between them. The CDR3 consists of 15 residues. Germline V gene lookup returns CDR1 SGHKS and CDR2 YYEKEE (reference sequence). The CDR3: CASSFVGGMGEKLFF. CDR3 in DNA: TGTGCCAGCAGCTTCGTTGGCGGGATGGGTGAAAAACTGTTTTTT. Filled out from reference TRBV5-5 and TRBJ1-4, the complete variable domain reads DAGVTQSPTHLIKTRGQQVTLRCSPISGHKSVSWYQQVLGQGPQFIFQYYEKEERGRGNFPDRFSARQFPNYSSELNVNALLLGDSALYLCASSFVGGMGEKLFFGSGTQLSVL.

CDR3 DNA sequence: TGTGCCAGCAGCTTCGGGACTAGCGGGAGGTGGAGCACAGATACGCAGTATTTT. Amino acids: CASSFGTSGRWSTDTQYF. V and J are TRBV7-9 and TRBJ2-3; the match to TRBD2 covers 15 bases. Germline V lookup: CDR1 SEHNR, CDR2 FQNEAQ (reference sequence). This CDR3 contains 18 residues. The V segment lost 3 bases and the J segment 0 bases; nucleotides outside the gene matches: 4. Variable domain in full (rest from reference TRBV7-9 and TRBJ2-3): DTGVSQNPRHKITKRGQNVTFRCDPISEHNRLYWYRQTLGQGPEFLTYFQNEAQLEKSRLLSDRFSAERPKGSFSTLEIQRTEQGDSAMYLCASSFGTSGRWSTDTQYFGPGTRLTVL.

The V call is TRBV29-1, the J call TRBJ1-1; D possibly corresponds to TRBD1 (6 bases). CDR3 length: 13 residues. Trimming removed 4 bases at V and 3 bases at J, with 12 bases between. Germline V CDR1 and CDR2: SQVTM, ANQGSEA. The CDR3 reads CSVGLEGDTEAFF. The CDR3 nucleotides read TGCAGCGTTGGTCTCGAGGGGGACACTGAAGCTTTCTTT.

The chain employs TRBV11-2 and TRBJ1-1, with 7 bases lining up with TRBD1. The CDR3 consists of 14 residues. The germline CDR1 and CDR2 sequences are SGHAT and FQNNGV. V was clipped by 5 bases and J by 7 bases; unmatched bases: 10. This CDR3 reads CASSTDRLMGEAFF. In DNA form, the CDR3 reads TGTGCCAGCAGCACGGACAGGTTAATGGGTGAAGCTTTCTTT.

This chain joins TRBV10-3 and TRBJ2-1; 7 nucleotides match TRBD2. Germline V gives CDR1 ENHRY, CDR2 SYGVKD. The CDR3 totals 12 residues. V was clipped by 0 bases and J by 14 bases; unmatched bases: 4. The CDR3 reads CAISESMREKFF. The CDR3 DNA reads as TGTGCCATCAGTGAGTCCATGCGGGAGAAGTTCTTC.

This chain connects TRBV7-8 to TRBJ2-2, with TRBD2 identical over 8 bases. Germline V gives CDR1 SGHVS, CDR2 FQNEAQ. CDR3 length: 12 amino acids. CDR3 region: CALREEVGELFF. For the CDR3, the DNA is TGTGCTTTGCGGGAGGAGGTCGGGGAGCTGTTTTTT.

This clone was detected once. The chain links TRBV4-1 to TRBJ1-4; a possible D gene is TRBD1 (6 bases). CDR1 is MGHRA, CDR2 YSYEKL, per germline. V lost 1 base to trimming and J lost 0 bases, with 9 bases between them. CDR3 length: 16 residues. The CDR3 protein is CASSQGDTATNEKLFF. In DNA form, the CDR3 reads TGCGCCAGCAGCCAAGGGGACACAGCAACTAATGAAAAACTGTTTTTT.

CDR3 region: CASSFGPYRGSEQYF. Written as DNA, the CDR3 is TGTGCCAGCAGTTTCGGGCCTTACAGGGGATCCGAGCAGTACTTC. This chain joins TRBV6-5 and TRBJ2-7; 7 bases agree with TRBD1. In germline, CDR1 is MNHEY, CDR2 SVGAGI. The CDR3 consists of 15 residues. J gave up 6 bases and V 4 bases, and 12 bases lay outside the gene matches.

V is TRBV5-1 and J is TRBJ1-2; tentative D call: TRBD1 (6 bases). V was clipped by 7 bases and J by 4 bases, with 14 bases between them. The CDR3 runs to 13 residues. Germline-derived CDR1 and CDR2 are SGHRS and YFSETQ. The CDR3 reads CASDGGLGYGYTF. DNA of the CDR3: TGCGCCAGCGACGGGGGGCTCGGCTATGGCTACACCTTC.

The V gene is TRBV7-2, the J gene TRBJ2-1, with D unclear. Trimming took 5 bases from V and 11 from J, leaving 10 bases between them. This CDR3 comprises 11 residues. The V gene's germline CDR1 is SGHTA and CDR2 FQGNSA. CDR3 in amino acids: CASSPEAQQFF. The DNA of the CDR3 is TGTGCCAGCAGCCCGGAAGCGCAGCAGTTCTTC.

The CDR3 bases are TGTGCCAGCGGCCCCTCTGTAGCGGGAGGACGTGATACGCAGTATTTT. Its translation: CASGPSVAGGRDTQYF. The chain links TRBV27 to TRBJ2-3; 10 bases agree with TRBD2. CDR1 and CDR2 (germline): MNHEY, SMNVEV (reference sequence). CDR3 length: 16 residues. Trimming at V came to 8 bases and at J to 6 bases, leaving 14 bases not matched to a gene.

The chain carries TRBV11-2 and TRBJ2-7; 12 nucleotides line up with TRBD2. Trimming cost V 5 bases and J 2 bases; bases outside gene matches: 7. Germline V CDR1 and CDR2: SGHAT, FQNNGV. The CDR3 sequence is 16 residues long. CDR3 amino acids: CASSTGTSGRPYEQYF. The CDR3 nucleotides read TGTGCCAGCAGCACAGGGACTAGCGGGCGCCCCTACGAGCAGTACTTC.

This chain connects TRBV5-5 to TRBJ2-2, with 7 positions matching TRBD1. The CDR3 has 14 residues. Germline V gene lookup returns CDR1 SGHKS and CDR2 YYEKEE (reference sequence). The V gene end was trimmed by 2 bases and the J gene end by 6 bases; junction bases not matched to a gene: 4. The CDR3 region is CASSFGTVSGELFF. The CDR3, as DNA: TGTGCCAGCAGCTTCGGGACAGTGTCCGGGGAGCTGTTTTTT.

The CDR3 region has the DNA TGTGCTAGTGGTCGACCGGGACTCAGCTCTGGAAACACCATATATTTT. As protein: CASGRPGLSSGNTIYF. The chain links TRBV12-5 to TRBJ1-3, with D tentatively TRBD1 (5 bases). Germline lookup yields CDR1 LGHNT and CDR2 FRNRAP. V gave up 5 bases and J gave up 0 bases, with 14 bases separating them. The CDR3 covers 16 residues.

The gene calls are TRBV6-5 and TRBJ1-2; the D gene is possibly TRBD1 (5 bases). In germline, CDR1 is MNHEY, CDR2 SVGAGI. The CDR3 is 14 amino acids. V dropped 6 bases and J dropped 4 bases, with 15 bases sitting between them. The CDR3 DNA sequence: TGTGCCAGCAGCCCACCAAGCGGGGGCTATGGCTACACCTTC. This translates into CASSPPSGGYGYTF.

The rearrangement joins TRBV18 to TRBJ2-2; the D gene is possibly TRBD2 (6 bases). The CDR3 is 16 residues long. The germline V gene encodes CDR1 KGHSH and CDR2 LQKENI. V was pared by 2 bases and J by 0 bases, with 10 bases between. CDR3 sequence reads: CASSPSLAANTGELFF. In nucleotides, the CDR3 is TGTGCCAGCTCACCAAGTTTAGCGGCGAACACCGGGGAGCTGTTTTTT.

This rearrangement joins TRBV30 to TRBJ1-4; unclear D gene. CDR3 length: 13 amino acids. The V end lost 2 bases, the J end lost 12 bases, and 16 bases lay between the germline ends. The germline V gene encodes CDR1 GTSNPN and CDR2 SVGIG (reference sequence). The CDR3 nucleotides read TGTGCCTGGAGTCCCCGGAGTGATGAGGAACTGTTTTTT. Translating gives CAWSPRSDEELFF. The whole variable domain, filled in from reference TRBV30 and TRBJ1-4, reads SQTIHQWPATLVQPVGSPLSLECTVEGTSNPNLYWYRQAAGRGLQLLFYSVGIGQISSEVPQNLSASRPQDRQFILSSKKLLLSDSGFYLCAWSPRSDEELFFGSGTQLSVL.

V and J are TRBV10-3 and TRBJ2-5; tentative D call: TRBD2 (5 bases). From germline, CDR1 is ENHRY and CDR2 SYGVKD. The V and J ends lost 8 bases and 0 bases respectively, with 10 bases between them. The CDR3 consists of 13 residues. The CDR3: CAIQTDYQETQYF. The CDR3 nucleotides are TGTGCCATCCAGACGGACTACCAAGAGACCCAGTACTTC.

This rearrangement joins TRBV5-1 to TRBJ2-7; TRBD1 matches at 8 bases. The germline gives CDR1 SGHRS, CDR2 YFSETQ. V lost 3 bases and J lost 7; bases outside the gene matches: 6. The CDR3 loop spans 13 amino acids. The CDR3 loop is CASSWTGFGEQYF. CDR3 sequence (DNA): TGCGCCAGCAGCTGGACAGGGTTCGGGGAGCAGTACTTC.

The chain combines TRBV10-3 with TRBJ1-5; 10 nucleotides line up with TRBD1. Germline CDR1 and CDR2: ENHRY and SYGVKD. Losses at the gene ends were 10 bases for V and 5 bases for J; bases not matched to a gene: 5. The CDR3 is 13 amino acids. CDR3 coding DNA: TGTGCCACGCGGGACAGGGGCCATCAGCCCCAGCATTTT. It specifies CATRDRGHQPQHF.

This rearrangement joins TRBV7-2 to TRBJ2-1; the D is unclear. CDR3 length: 15 residues. Between the trimmed V and J ends, which lost 3 bases and 0 bases, there was a span of 9 bases. CDR1 and CDR2 (germline): SGHTA, FQGNSA. The DNA of the CDR3 is TGTGCCAGCAGCTTGTCACAGAGCTCCTACAATGAGCAGTTCTTC. Protein sequence: CASSLSQSSYNEQFF.

The V gene is TRBV5-1, the J gene TRBJ1-1; 9 bases match TRBD1. CDR3 length equals 15 residues. The trim removed 7 bases at V and 2 bases at J, leaving 9 bases unmatched. CDR1 is SGHRS and CDR2 is YFSETQ in the germline V gene. The CDR3 reads CASHVTGGFNTEAFF. The CDR3 DNA sequence: TGCGCCAGCCACGTCACAGGGGGCTTTAACACTGAAGCTTTCTTT.

The CDR3 bases are TGTGCCAGCAGTTTGAGGGACAGATATAGCAATCAGCCCCAGCATTTT. This codes for CASSLRDRYSNQPQHF. The rearrangement joins TRBV28 to TRBJ1-5, with TRBD1 matching 7 bases. Per the germline V gene, CDR1 is MDHEN and CDR2 is SYDVKM. The CDR3 is made up of 16 amino acids. The V segment lost 3 bases and the J segment 0 bases; nucleotides outside the gene matches: 5.

Here the CDR3 reads CASSGEQGQLADTQYF. The CDR3 nucleotides are TGTGCCAGCAGTGGGGAACAGGGCCAGTTGGCAGATACGCAGTATTTT. The rearrangement joins TRBV2 to TRBJ2-3, with a possible D match to TRBD1 (6 bases). The CDR3 sequence is 16 residues long. Germline CDR1 SNHLY, CDR2 FYNNEI. V was cut by 4 bases and J by 4 bases, with 18 bases left in between.

The chain recombines TRBV7-9 with TRBJ2-1; D possibly corresponds to TRBD2 (5 bases). The CDR3 totals 13 residues. CDR1 and CDR2 (germline): SEHNR, FQNEAQ (reference sequence). The V gene lost 2 bases and the J gene lost 3 bases, with 5 bases spanning the gap. The CDR3 loop reads CASSLRDYNEQFF. Here the CDR3 DNA reads TGTGCCAGCAGCTTACGGGACTACAATGAGCAGTTCTTC. The full variable domain, rest sourced from reference TRBV7-9 and TRBJ2-1, is DTGVSQNPRHKITKRGQNVTFRCDPISEHNRLYWYRQTLGQGPEFLTYFQNEAQLEKSRLLSDRFSAERPKGSFSTLEIQRTEQGDSAMYLCASSLRDYNEQFFGPGTRLTVL.

This chain links TRBV9 with TRBJ2-7; TRBD2 agrees at 14 bases. The CDR3 totals 18 residues. Germline CDR1 reads SGDLS; CDR2 reads YYNGEE. V was pared by 4 bases and J by 3 bases, with 12 bases of the junction left unmatched. DNA of the CDR3: TGTGCCAGCAGCTCTGAAGGGGGGGGGACTAGCGGGAGCTACGAGCAGTACTTC. Translation: CASSSEGGGTSGSYEQYF.

The J gene is TRBJ1-1, the V gene TRBV28; D is uncertain. The CDR3 is 14 residues long. Looked up from germline, CDR1 is MDHEN and CDR2 is SYDVKM. V was clipped by 5 bases and J by 11 bases, with 21 bases between them. The DNA for the CDR3 is TGTGCCAGCAGTCCCTCGGCCCTCAGTTCGGAGGCTTTCTTT. Its protein is CASSPSALSSEAFF.

The rearrangement links TRBV19 to TRBJ2-1; maybe TRBD2 (5 bases). CDR1 is LNHDA, CDR2 SQIVND, per germline (reference sequence). The CDR3 loop spans 14 amino acids. V lost 3 bases to trimming and J lost 5 bases, with 11 bases between them. CDR3 residues: CASSMAGSNNEQFF. The CDR3 region has the DNA TGTGCCAGTAGTATGGCTGGGAGTAACAATGAGCAGTTCTTC.

J is TRBJ2-7 and V is TRBV15; no definite D call. The germline V and J ends were trimmed by 0 bases and 6 bases, with 15 bases remaining between them. Per germline, CDR1 LNHNV and CDR2 YYDKDF (reference sequence). The CDR3 contains 15 residues. For the CDR3, the DNA is TGTGCCACCAGCAGAGATATTCAAGCACTCGGCGAGCAGTACTTC. Translated, it gives CATSRDIQALGEQYF.

This clone was counted only a few times. V usage is TRBV5-4 and J usage is TRBJ2-1; weak D call: TRBD2 (6 bases). V lost 0 bases and J lost 7, with 11 bases in between. From germline, CDR1 is SGHNT and CDR2 YYREEE (reference sequence). The CDR3 is made up of 14 amino acids. CDR3 in amino acids: CASSLAGEGNEQFF. The DNA for the CDR3 is TGTGCCAGCAGCTTGGCGGGAGAGGGGAATGAGCAGTTCTTC.